This entry describes one T cell receptor beta chain. No antigen is known for it. Here immunoSEQ multiplex PCR was the method, and the copy in TCRdb shows in-frame clones only, minus some. Of 150,000 or so clones in the sample, more than 75% were seen once. This sample is part of a study of T cell responses to AZD1222 COVID-19 vaccine. General study findings and limits: With dominance at 160-218 and 743-854, vaccine-associated CD4 TCRs spanned spike. Seropositive AZD1222 recipients at baseline numbered only five or six.

V lost 0 bases and J 1 base, leaving 8 bases between the germline ends. The germline CDR1 and CDR2 sequences are SGHRS and YFSETQ. The CDR3 extends over 15 amino acids. The rearrangement links TRBV5-1 to TRBJ2-4, with a possible D match to TRBD2 (5 bases). This clonotype originated in an adult who received the AZD1222 COVID-19 vaccine. The specimen comprised peripheral blood, sampled 28 days after the second AZD1222 dose. The CDR3: CASSLEREAKNIQYF. CDR3 in DNA: TGCGCCAGCAGCTTGGAGAGGGAGGCCAAAAACATTCAGTACTTC. Full variable domain (outside the CDR3, taken from reference TRBV5-1 and TRBJ2-4): KAGVTQTPRYLIKTRGQQVTLSCSPISGHRSVSWYQQTPGQGLQFLFEYFSETQRNKGNFPGRFSGRQFSNSRSEMNVSTLELGDSALYLCASSLEREAKNIQYFGAGTRLSVL.